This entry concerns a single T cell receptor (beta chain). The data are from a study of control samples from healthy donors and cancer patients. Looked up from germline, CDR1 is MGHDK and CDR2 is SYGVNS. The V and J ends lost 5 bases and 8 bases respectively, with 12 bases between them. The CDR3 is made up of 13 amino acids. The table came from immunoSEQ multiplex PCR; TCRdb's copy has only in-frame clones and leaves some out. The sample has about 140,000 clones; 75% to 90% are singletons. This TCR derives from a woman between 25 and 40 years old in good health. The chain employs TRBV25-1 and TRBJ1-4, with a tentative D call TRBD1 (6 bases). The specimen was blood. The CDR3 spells CASSQWRGEKLFF. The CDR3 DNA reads TGTGCCAGCAGTCAATGGAGGGGGGAAAAACTGTTTTTT.